The next 18 T cell receptor beta chains were all read from a single sample in a study of T-cell reconstitution after alpha-beta-depleted transplantation in children. Researchers prepared the TCRbeta library using unique molecular identifiers, the study reports. Each CDR3 protein gets one entry after TCRdb re-called the PCR reads with MiXCR. Of about 900,000 distinct CDR3 sequences listed, roughly 31% are singletons. The sample consisted of PBMCs, mostly from graft donor cells, taken 360 days after TCRalphabeta/CD19-depleted stem cell transplant. Receptor source: a boy under two years old who had a stem cell transplant for SCID, so the T cells may come from the graft donor.

Points on this clonotype: This clone may be a read error of a much larger clone one base away. The rearrangement joins TRBV2 to TRBJ2-1; 11 bases are a match to TRBD2. CDR3 size: 13 residues. The trim removed 9 bases at V and 2 bases at J, leaving 0 bases unmatched. Germline V gene lookup returns CDR1 SNHLY and CDR2 FYNNEI. In DNA form, the CDR3 reads TGTGCCAGGACTAGCGGGACCTACAATGAGCAGTTCTTC. Its protein is CARTSGTYNEQFF.

The gene calls are TRBV12-3 or TRBV12-4 and TRBJ1-1; D not certain. This CDR3 contains 14 residues. V shed 0 bases and J shed 3 bases, with 8 bases lying between them. This chain's CDR3 is CASSLARGYTEAFF. CDR3 in DNA: TGTGCCAGCAGTTTAGCGCGAGGGTACACTGAAGCTTTCTTT.

The sample holds a few counts of this clonotype. This rearrangement joins TRBV3-1 to TRBJ1-2; the D is unclear. This CDR3 comprises 12 residues. Trimming took 0 bases from V and 8 from J, leaving 7 bases between them. The germline V gene has CDR1 LGHDT and CDR2 YNNKEL (reference sequence). The CDR3 nucleotides read TGTGCCAGCAGCCAAGATTCGGGGGGCTACACCTTC. This encodes CASSQDSGGYTF.

V is TRBV12-3 or TRBV12-4 and J is TRBJ2-5, with 10 bases matching TRBD2. Losses at the gene ends were 5 bases for V and 5 bases for J; bases not matched to a gene: 8. The CDR3 consists of 15 residues. The DNA of the CDR3 is TGTGCCAGCAGTACCGTAGCGGGGGGATGGGAGACCCAGTACTTC. It encodes CASSTVAGGWETQYF.

This clonotype was seen ten or more times. V is TRBV9 and J is TRBJ2-1, with 8 bases matching TRBD2. This CDR3 spans 16 amino acids. V lost 3 bases, J lost 1 base, and 6 bases stayed unmatched. Germline lookup yields CDR1 SGDLS and CDR2 YYNGEE. The CDR3 sequence is CASSGLAGVSYNEQFF. The CDR3, as DNA: TGTGCCAGCAGCGGTCTAGCGGGTGTTTCCTACAATGAGCAGTTCTTC.

This chain links TRBV12-3 or TRBV12-4 with TRBJ2-1; 8 positions match TRBD1. V lost 6 bases and J lost 6; bases outside the gene matches: 4. This CDR3 is built from 13 residues. This CDR3 is CASRDRVVNEQFF. The CDR3 DNA reads as TGTGCCAGCAGGGACAGGGTCGTCAATGAGCAGTTCTTC.

The V call is TRBV5-1, the J call TRBJ2-1; D is uncertain. This CDR3 has 15 residues. Germline V gene sequence: CDR1 SGHRS, CDR2 YFSETQ. Trimming pared 4 bases from V and 2 bases from J, leaving 13 bases between. The CDR3 DNA is TGCGCCAGCAGCCCCCCTGGAAAAGCCTACAATGAGCAGTTCTTC. It is translated as CASSPPGKAYNEQFF.

A few counts support this clonotype. The CDR3 DNA reads TGCGCCAGCAGGGGTAGCGGGGGCTCGAACACCGGGGAGCTGTTTTTT. Amino acids: CASRGSGGSNTGELFF. The chain carries TRBV5-1 and TRBJ2-2; TRBD2 aligns across 9 bases. The CDR3 is made up of 16 amino acids. The V gene end was trimmed by 5 bases and the J gene end by 0 bases; junction bases not matched to a gene: 5. CDR1 and CDR2 (germline): SGHRS, YFSETQ.

This rearrangement joins TRBV18 to TRBJ1-3; no definite D call. This CDR3 spans 16 amino acids. Germline V gene data show CDR1 as KGHSH and CDR2 as LQKENI. Trimming cost V 1 base and J 8 bases, with 18 bases left between them. CDR3 in DNA: TGTGCCAGCTCACCACTGCCACTCGCGGCGGTAGACACCATATATTTT. Its protein is CASSPLPLAAVDTIYF.

The V call is TRBV29-1, the J call TRBJ2-1, with 9 bases matching TRBD1. Looked up from germline, CDR1 is SQVTM and CDR2 is ANQGSEA. Trimming removed 2 bases from V and 5 bases from J; junction bases left unmatched: 13. The CDR3 loop spans 17 amino acids. Written as DNA, the CDR3 is TGCAGCGTTGAATTGGGACAGGGCCGTCCGTTGCACAATGAGCAGTTCTTC. It yields the protein CSVELGQGRPLHNEQFF.

The rearrangement joins TRBV7-9 to TRBJ2-7; 9 nucleotides match TRBD2. CDR3 length equals 14 residues. V dropped 5 bases and J dropped 0; count of bases not matched to a gene: 2. CDR1 and CDR2 from the germline V gene are SEHNR and FQNEAQ (reference sequence). The CDR3 DNA reads as TGTGCCAGCAGCCGGACTAGCGTCTCCTACGAGCAGTACTTC. Translated: CASSRTSVSYEQYF.

The V gene is TRBV4-2, the J gene TRBJ2-2; D perhaps matches TRBD2 (5 bases). This CDR3 comprises 18 residues. CDR1 and CDR2 (germline): LGHNA, YNFKEQ. V was cut by 1 base and J by 8 bases, with 23 bases left in between. The CDR3, as DNA: TGTGCCAGCAGCCAAGTGGTGGGCGGGTTCCCGATCTCGGGGGAGCTGTTTTTT. Protein: CASSQVVGGFPISGELFF.

The rearrangement links TRBV7-9 to TRBJ1-1; 8 bases are a match to TRBD1. The CDR3 is 14 amino acids. Germline loops: CDR1 SEHNR, CDR2 FQNEAQ (reference sequence). With 5 bases clipped from V and 4 bases from J, the junction kept 6 bases outside the gene matches. As DNA, the CDR3 is TGTGCCAGCAGCCAGACAGGGGCAGGCACTGAAGCTTTCTTT. The encoded protein is CASSQTGAGTEAFF.

The chain joins TRBV3-1 to TRBJ1-5, with D possibly being TRBD1 (6 bases). The CDR3 covers 14 residues. The V end was cut by 1 base, the J end by 5 bases, with 9 bases between. Looked up from germline, CDR1 is LGHDT and CDR2 is YNNKEL (reference sequence). The CDR3 sequence is CASSQVAGDQPQHF. The CDR3 DNA sequence: TGTGCCAGCAGCCAAGTGGCAGGGGATCAGCCCCAGCATTTT.

This clonotype has ten or more counts. The chain recombines TRBV6-5 with TRBJ2-2; D might be TRBD2 (5 bases). The V gene's germline CDR1 is MNHEY and CDR2 SVGAGI. The CDR3 covers 15 residues. The V end was cut by 5 bases, the J end by 6 bases, with 16 bases between. CDR3 bases: TGTGCCAGCAGTAGGTCTTACAGCGGCTCCGGGGAGCTGTTTTTT. Encoded protein: CASSRSYSGSGELFF.

J is TRBJ2-7 and V is TRBV20-1; 9 nucleotides line up with TRBD1. The germline V gene encodes CDR1 DFQATT and CDR2 SNEGSKA (reference sequence). CDR3 length: 12 residues. Unmatched junction bases numbered 5, after V lost 5 bases and J lost 6 bases. The CDR3 nucleotides are TGCAGTGCTTACCGGGACAGGGTCGAGCAGTACTTC. This translates into CSAYRDRVEQYF.

The rearrangement links TRBV18 to TRBJ1-1; D is possibly TRBD1 (6 bases). V lost 3 bases, J lost 4 bases, and 15 bases lay in between. The germline V gene encodes CDR1 KGHSH and CDR2 LQKENI. CDR3 size: 15 residues. In nucleotides, the CDR3 is TGTGCCAGCTCACCCCAGGCAGGGGCGGGCACTGAAGCTTTCTTT. Translation: CASSPQAGAGTEAFF.

The chain employs TRBV4-1 and TRBJ2-7; 12 bases are a match to TRBD1. The trim removed 3 bases at V and 4 bases at J, leaving 4 bases unmatched. The CDR3 loop spans 15 amino acids. CDR1 MGHRA and CDR2 YSYEKL come from the germline V gene. As DNA, the CDR3 is TGCGCCAGCAGCCACCCGGGACAGGGGGCGTACGAGCAGTACTTC. Its translation is CASSHPGQGAYEQYF.